One and the same sample provided the 12 T cell receptor beta chains below, sequenced in a study of shared clonotypes between healthy human individuals. Clones were sequenced by immunoSEQ multiplex PCR, and TCRdb holds only the in-frame ones, with some missing. Among some 2,400,000 clones listed, 90% to 97% were seen once. Input material: naive CD4+ T cells sorted from blood. Subset here: CD45RA+ positively selected. The receptors shown here come from a man aged 18-30 years in good health.

The rearrangement links TRBV5-6 to TRBJ1-4; TRBD1 might be the D (5 bases). V shed 2 bases and J shed 6 bases, with 14 bases lying between them. Germline V CDR1 and CDR2: SGHDT, YYEEEE. The CDR3 sequence is 15 residues long. The CDR3 spells CASSFTGQGDEKLFF. The CDR3 DNA reads as TGTGCCAGCAGCTTTACGGGCCAGGGTGATGAAAAACTGTTTTTT.

In regard to this clone: The sample holds other DNA sequences that translate to the same CDR3. The chain combines TRBV28 with TRBJ1-5; TRBD1 is a possible D gene (5 bases). Germline V gene lookup returns CDR1 MDHEN and CDR2 SYDVKM. The CDR3 runs to 14 residues. V lost 5 bases and J lost 1, with 9 bases in between. The CDR3 DNA is TGTGCCAGCAGTCCGGGGGGAAGCAATCAGCCCCAGCATTTT. Translation gives CASSPGGSNQPQHF.

The V and J genes are TRBV7-9 and TRBJ1-2; possible D gene TRBD1, 5 bases. Germline values: CDR1 SEHNR, CDR2 FQNEAQ (reference sequence). This CDR3 has 15 residues. Deletions cut 1 base from V and 6 bases from J, with 15 bases between. The CDR3 region has the DNA TGTGCCAGCAGCTTAGGAGCAGGGAGGCCGGATGGCTACACCTTC. This gives the protein CASSLGAGRPDGYTF.

This chain links TRBV4-3 with TRBJ2-7; tentatively, D is TRBD2 (6 bases). The CDR3 is made up of 15 amino acids. Germline CDR1 reads LGHNA; CDR2 reads YSLEER. Trimming took off 1 base at V and 0 bases at J, with 10 bases between the two ends. CDR3: CASSQVFGSSYEQYF. CDR3 DNA: TGCGCCAGCAGCCAAGTCTTCGGGAGCTCCTACGAGCAGTACTTC.

The CDR3, as DNA: TGTGCAGCCCCACGGGACTACCTACAAGAGACCCAGTACTTC. Protein product: CAAPRDYLQETQYF. The gene calls are TRBV21-1 and TRBJ2-5; the table gives TRBD2 as D, unverified against the DNA. TRBV21-1 is flagged as a pseudogene. The CDR3 loop spans 14 amino acids.

V is TRBV4-3 and J is TRBJ2-1; no definite D call. With 0 bases removed from V and 5 bases from J, the gap between germline ends came to 14 bases. Germline CDR1 and CDR2: LGHNA and YSLEER. CDR3 length: 16 amino acids. Here the CDR3 DNA reads TGCGCCAGCAGCCAAGATTGGGTAGCTTCCAACAATGAGCAGTTCTTC. As protein: CASSQDWVASNNEQFF.

The chain uses TRBV5-1 and TRBJ2-7; 7 nucleotides align to TRBD1. V was clipped by 0 bases and J by 6 bases; unmatched bases: 6. The V gene's germline CDR1 is SGHRS and CDR2 YFSETQ. The CDR3 loop spans 14 amino acids. CDR3: CASSLEGTVPEQYF. Here the CDR3 DNA reads TGCGCCAGCAGCTTGGAAGGGACAGTACCCGAGCAGTACTTC.

CDR3 in amino acids: CASSLRTLVGTATGELFF. The CDR3, as DNA: TGTGCCAGCAGCCTCCGGACCCTTGTAGGGACAGCGACCGGGGAGCTGTTTTTT. This chain uses TRBV9 with TRBJ2-2; 7 bases are a match to TRBD1. Per the germline V gene, CDR1 is SGDLS and CDR2 is YYNGEE. V dropped 4 bases and J dropped 5; count of bases not matched to a gene: 17. The CDR3 extends over 18 amino acids.

The rearrangement links TRBV18 to TRBJ1-5, with 7 bases aligning to TRBD1. V lost 2 bases, J lost 6 bases, and 7 bases stayed unmatched. This CDR3 is built from 15 residues. Looked up from germline, CDR1 is KGHSH and CDR2 is LQKENI. The CDR3 region is CASSPGPGGGQPQHF. The CDR3 DNA reads TGTGCCAGCTCACCAGGGCCAGGGGGAGGTCAGCCCCAGCATTTT.

The V and J genes are TRBV30 and TRBJ1-1, with D unresolved. Germline V lookup: CDR1 GTSNPN, CDR2 SVGIG (reference sequence). The CDR3 is made up of 14 amino acids. Trimming took 3 bases from V and 4 from J, leaving 15 bases between them. The CDR3: CAWRVDARGTEAFF. CDR3 in DNA: TGTGCCTGGAGGGTAGACGCCAGAGGCACTGAAGCTTTCTTT. Using reference TRBV30 and TRBJ1-1 for the parts outside the CDR3, the full variable domain is SQTIHQWPATLVQPVGSPLSLECTVEGTSNPNLYWYRQAAGRGLQLLFYSVGIGQISSEVPQNLSASRPQDRQFILSSKKLLLSDSGFYLCAWRVDARGTEAFFGQGTRLTVV.

The gene calls are TRBV5-1 and TRBJ2-3; D gene uncertain. Germline V gene lookup returns CDR1 SGHRS and CDR2 YFSETQ. The ends were cut back, 2 bases at V and 4 bases at J, with 20 bases in the middle. CDR3 length: 17 residues. CDR3 residues: CASSLSDMPIGADTQYF. The CDR3 nucleotides read TGCGCCAGCAGCTTATCCGACATGCCCATTGGGGCAGATACGCAGTATTTT. Complete variable domain (other parts from reference TRBV5-1 and TRBJ2-3): KAGVTQTPRYLIKTRGQQVTLSCSPISGHRSVSWYQQTPGQGLQFLFEYFSETQRNKGNFPGRFSGRQFSNSRSEMNVSTLELGDSALYLCASSLSDMPIGADTQYFGPGTRLTVL.

J is TRBJ2-5 and V is TRBV30; TRBD1 might be the D (6 bases). The germline V and J ends were trimmed by 1 base and 9 bases, with 15 bases remaining between them. Germline V gene lookup returns CDR1 GTSNPN and CDR2 SVGIG (reference sequence). The length of the CDR3 is 13 residues. The chain's CDR3 is CAWSGGHPDAQYF. Written as DNA, the CDR3 is TGTGCCTGGAGTGGGGGACACCCCGACGCCCAGTACTTC.